What follows is one T cell receptor beta chain and its context. What it binds is unknown. This sample is drawn from a study of post-analysis software for immune sequencing data. Whole-study findings and limits: Patients carried a few TRBV segments more frequently than controls did, and TRBV5-6, TRBV5-1 and TRBV20-1 were among them. Significantly decreased normalized Chao1 diversity was recorded for multiple sclerosis patients relative to controls.

The trim removed 0 bases at V and 9 bases at J, leaving 13 bases unmatched. CDR1 is DFQATT and CDR2 is SNEGSKA in the germline V gene (reference sequence). This CDR3 is built from 16 residues. Unique-molecular-identifier-tagged TCR beta cDNA libraries were used. From the PCR reads, TCRdb called clonotypes with MiXCR, one entry per CDR3 protein. Among roughly 430,000 distinct CDR3 sequences listed, 39% were seen once. The chain recombines TRBV20-1 with TRBJ2-1, with 8 bases lining up with TRBD2. The source is a girl aged 2-10 years with multiple sclerosis. Sequencing used blood. The chain's CDR3 is CSAREIRLAPHSEQFF. Written as DNA, the CDR3 is TGCAGTGCTAGAGAGATCAGACTAGCGCCCCACAGTGAGCAGTTCTTC.